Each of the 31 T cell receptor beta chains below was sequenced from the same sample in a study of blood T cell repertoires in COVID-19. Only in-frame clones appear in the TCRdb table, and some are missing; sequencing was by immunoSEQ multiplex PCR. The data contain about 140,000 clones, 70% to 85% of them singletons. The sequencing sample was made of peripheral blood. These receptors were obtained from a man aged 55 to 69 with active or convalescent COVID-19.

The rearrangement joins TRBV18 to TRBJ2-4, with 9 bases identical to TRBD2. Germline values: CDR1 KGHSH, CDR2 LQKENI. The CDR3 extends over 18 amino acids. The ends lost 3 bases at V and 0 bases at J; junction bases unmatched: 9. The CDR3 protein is CASSPGTAGGQAKNIQYF. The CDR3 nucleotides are TGTGCCAGCTCACCGGGGACAGCGGGAGGTCAAGCCAAAAACATTCAGTACTTC.

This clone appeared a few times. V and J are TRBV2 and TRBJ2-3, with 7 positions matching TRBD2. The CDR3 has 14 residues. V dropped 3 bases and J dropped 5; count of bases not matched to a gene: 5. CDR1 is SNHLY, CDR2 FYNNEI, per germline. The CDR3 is CASSDAGEGDTQYF. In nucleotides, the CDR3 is TGTGCCAGCAGTGATGCGGGAGAGGGAGATACGCAGTATTTT. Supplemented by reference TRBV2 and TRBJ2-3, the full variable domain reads EPEVTQTPSHQVTQMGQEVILRCVPISNHLYFYWYRQILGQKVEFLVSFYNNEISEKSEIFDDQFSVERPDGSNFTLKIRSTKLEDSAMYFCASSDAGEGDTQYFGPGTRLTVL.

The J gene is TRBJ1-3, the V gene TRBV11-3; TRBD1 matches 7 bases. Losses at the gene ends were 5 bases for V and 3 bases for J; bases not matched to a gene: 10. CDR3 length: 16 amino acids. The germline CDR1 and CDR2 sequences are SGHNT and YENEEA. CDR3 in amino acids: CASSTHTGVDGNTIYF. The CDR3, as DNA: TGTGCCAGCAGCACCCACACAGGGGTTGATGGAAACACCATATATTTT.

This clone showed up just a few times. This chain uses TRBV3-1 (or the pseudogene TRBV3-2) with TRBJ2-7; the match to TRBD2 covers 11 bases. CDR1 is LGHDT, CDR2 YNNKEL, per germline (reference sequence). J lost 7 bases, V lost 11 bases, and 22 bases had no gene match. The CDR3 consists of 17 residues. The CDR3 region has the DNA TGTGCCTGCTCCGCCGGGACTAGCGGACCCCAGGGGCGGGAGCAGTACGTC. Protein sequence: CACSAGTSGPQGREQYV.

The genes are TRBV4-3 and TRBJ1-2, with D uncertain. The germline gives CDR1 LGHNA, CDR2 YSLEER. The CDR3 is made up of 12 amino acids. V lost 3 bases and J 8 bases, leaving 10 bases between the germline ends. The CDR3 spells CASSQAGEGYTF. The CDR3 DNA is TGCGCCAGCAGCCAGGCTGGGGAGGGCTACACCTTC.

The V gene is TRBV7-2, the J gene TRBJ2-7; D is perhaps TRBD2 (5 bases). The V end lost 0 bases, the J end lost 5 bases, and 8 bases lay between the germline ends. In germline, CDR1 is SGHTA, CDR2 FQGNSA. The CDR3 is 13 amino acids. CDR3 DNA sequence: TGTGCCAGCAGCTTAGCGTTCGGGGACGAGCAGTACTTC. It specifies CASSLAFGDEQYF.

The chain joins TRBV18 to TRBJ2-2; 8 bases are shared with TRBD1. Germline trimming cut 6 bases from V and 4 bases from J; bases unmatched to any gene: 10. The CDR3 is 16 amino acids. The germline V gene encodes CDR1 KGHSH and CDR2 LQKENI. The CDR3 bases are TGTGCCAGCTCGTACACGACAGGGGCTGGCACCGGGGAGCTGTTTTTT. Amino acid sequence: CASSYTTGAGTGELFF.

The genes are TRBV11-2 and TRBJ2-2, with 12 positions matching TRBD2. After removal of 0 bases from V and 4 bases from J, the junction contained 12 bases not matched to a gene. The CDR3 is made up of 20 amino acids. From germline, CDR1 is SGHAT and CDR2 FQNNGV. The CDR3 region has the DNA TGTGCCAGCAGCTTAGACCTGACTAGCGGGAGTTTCGTAGGCACCGGGGAGCTGTTTTTT. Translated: CASSLDLTSGSFVGTGELFF.

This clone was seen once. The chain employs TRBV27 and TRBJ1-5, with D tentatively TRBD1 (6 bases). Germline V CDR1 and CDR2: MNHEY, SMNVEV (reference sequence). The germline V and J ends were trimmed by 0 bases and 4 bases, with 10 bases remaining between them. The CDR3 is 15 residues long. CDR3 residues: CASSLSRGWNQPQHF. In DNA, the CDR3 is TGTGCCAGCAGTTTATCCAGGGGTTGGAATCAGCCCCAGCATTTT.

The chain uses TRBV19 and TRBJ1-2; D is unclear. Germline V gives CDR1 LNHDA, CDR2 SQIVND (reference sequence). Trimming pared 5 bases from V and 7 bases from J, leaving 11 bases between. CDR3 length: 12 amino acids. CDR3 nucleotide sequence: TGTGCCAGTAGTTGGCCCGGGGTTGGCTACACCTTC. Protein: CASSWPGVGYTF.

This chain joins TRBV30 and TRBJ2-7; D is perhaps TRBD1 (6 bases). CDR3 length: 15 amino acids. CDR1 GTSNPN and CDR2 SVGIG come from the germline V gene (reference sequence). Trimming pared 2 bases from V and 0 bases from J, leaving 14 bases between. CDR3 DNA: TGTGCCTGGAGTATCTTGCAGGGGCACTCCTACGAGCAGTACTTC. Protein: CAWSILQGHSYEQYF.

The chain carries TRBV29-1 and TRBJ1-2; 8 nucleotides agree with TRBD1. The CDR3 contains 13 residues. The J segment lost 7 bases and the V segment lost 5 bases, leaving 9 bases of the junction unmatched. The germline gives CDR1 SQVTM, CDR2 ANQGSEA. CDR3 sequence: CSVKMDRDSGYTF. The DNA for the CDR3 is TGCAGCGTTAAGATGGACAGGGATTCTGGCTACACCTTC.

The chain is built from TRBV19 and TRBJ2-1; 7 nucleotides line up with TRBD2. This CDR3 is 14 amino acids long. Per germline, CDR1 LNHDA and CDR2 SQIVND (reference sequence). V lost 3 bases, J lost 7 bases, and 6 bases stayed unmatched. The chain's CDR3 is CASSIITSENEQFF. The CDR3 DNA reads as TGTGCCAGTAGTATCATCACTAGCGAAAATGAGCAGTTCTTC. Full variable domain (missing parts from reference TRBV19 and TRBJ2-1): DGGITQSPKYLFRKEGQNVTLSCEQNLNHDAMYWYRQDPGQGLRLIYYSQIVNDFQKGDIAEGYSVSREKKESFPLTVTSAQKNPTAFYLCASSIITSENEQFFGPGTRLTVL.

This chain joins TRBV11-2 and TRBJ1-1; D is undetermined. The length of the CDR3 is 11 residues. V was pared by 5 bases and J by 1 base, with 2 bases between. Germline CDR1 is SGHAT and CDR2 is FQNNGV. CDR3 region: CASSRNTEAFF. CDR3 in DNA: TGTGCCAGCAGCCGGAACACTGAAGCTTTCTTT.

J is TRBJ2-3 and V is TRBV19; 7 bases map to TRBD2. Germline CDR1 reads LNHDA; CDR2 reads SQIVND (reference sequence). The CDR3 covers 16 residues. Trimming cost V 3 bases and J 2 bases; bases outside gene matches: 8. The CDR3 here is CASSITGGTITDTQYF. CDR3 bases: TGTGCCAGTAGTATTACCGGGGGGACTATCACAGATACGCAGTATTTT. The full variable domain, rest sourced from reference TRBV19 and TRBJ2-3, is DGGITQSPKYLFRKEGQNVTLSCEQNLNHDAMYWYRQDPGQGLRLIYYSQIVNDFQKGDIAEGYSVSREKKESFPLTVTSAQKNPTAFYLCASSITGGTITDTQYFGPGTRLTVL.

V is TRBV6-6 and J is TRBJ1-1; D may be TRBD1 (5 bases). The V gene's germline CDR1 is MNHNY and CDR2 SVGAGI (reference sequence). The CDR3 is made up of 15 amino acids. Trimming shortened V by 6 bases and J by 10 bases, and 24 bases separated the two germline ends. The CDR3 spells CASSRPNKGISRAFF. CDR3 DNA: TGTGCCAGCAGCCGACCTAACAAGGGGATCTCAAGAGCTTTCTTT.

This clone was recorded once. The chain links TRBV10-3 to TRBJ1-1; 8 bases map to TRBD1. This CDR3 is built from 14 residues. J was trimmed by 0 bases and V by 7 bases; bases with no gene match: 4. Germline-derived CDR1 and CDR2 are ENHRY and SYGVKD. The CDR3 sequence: CAITDRGMNTEAFF. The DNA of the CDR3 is TGTGCCATCACAGACAGGGGCATGAACACTGAAGCTTTCTTT.

CDR3 residues: CASSLAPRGQDGYTF. CDR3 nucleotides: TGTGCCAGCAGCTTAGCGCCCAGGGGGCAAGATGGCTACACCTTC. The chain uses TRBV7-2 and TRBJ1-2; TRBD1 matches at 8 bases. Germline V gene sequence: CDR1 SGHTA, CDR2 FQGNSA. With V trimmed by 0 bases and J by 6 bases, 6 bases remained unmatched. CDR3 size: 15 residues.

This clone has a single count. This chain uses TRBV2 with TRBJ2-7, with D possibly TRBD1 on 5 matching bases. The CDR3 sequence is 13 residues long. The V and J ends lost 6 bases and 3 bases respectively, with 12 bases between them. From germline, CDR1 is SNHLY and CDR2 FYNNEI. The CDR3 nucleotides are TGTGCCAGCAGCAAGGACACGGACTACGAGCAGTACGTC. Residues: CASSKDTDYEQYV.

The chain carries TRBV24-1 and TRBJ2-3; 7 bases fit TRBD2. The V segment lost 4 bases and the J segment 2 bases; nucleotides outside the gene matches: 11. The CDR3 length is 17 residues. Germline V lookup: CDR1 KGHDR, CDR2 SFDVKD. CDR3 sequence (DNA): TGTGCCACCAGTGACTCTATTTTAGCGGGTTTCACAGATACGCAGTATTTT. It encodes CATSDSILAGFTDTQYF.

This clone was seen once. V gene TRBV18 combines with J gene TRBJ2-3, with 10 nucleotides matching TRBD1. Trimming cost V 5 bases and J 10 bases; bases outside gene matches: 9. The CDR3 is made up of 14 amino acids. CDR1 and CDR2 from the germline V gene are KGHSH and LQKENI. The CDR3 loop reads CASSKGDRGDAQYF. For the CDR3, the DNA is TGTGCCAGCTCAAAAGGGGACAGGGGTGATGCGCAGTATTTT.

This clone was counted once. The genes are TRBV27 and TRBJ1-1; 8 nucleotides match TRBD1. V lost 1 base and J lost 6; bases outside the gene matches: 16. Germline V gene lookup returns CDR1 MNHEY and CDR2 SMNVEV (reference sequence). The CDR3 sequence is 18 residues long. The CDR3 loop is CASSLWAGGMDQGAEAFF. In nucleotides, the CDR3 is TGTGCCAGCAGTTTATGGGCAGGGGGCATGGACCAGGGGGCTGAAGCTTTCTTT.

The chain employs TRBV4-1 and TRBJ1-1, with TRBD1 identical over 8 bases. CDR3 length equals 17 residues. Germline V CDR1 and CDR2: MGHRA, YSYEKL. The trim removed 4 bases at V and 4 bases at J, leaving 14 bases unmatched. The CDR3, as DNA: TGCGCCAGCAGCCCCCGAACCCCACAGGGGGGCCGCACTGAAGCTTTCTTT. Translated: CASSPRTPQGGRTEAFF.

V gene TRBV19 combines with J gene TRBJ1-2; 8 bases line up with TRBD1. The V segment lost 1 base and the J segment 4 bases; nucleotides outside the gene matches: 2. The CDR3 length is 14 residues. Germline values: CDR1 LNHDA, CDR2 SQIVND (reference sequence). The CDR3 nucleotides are TGTGCCAGTAGTATAGGACAGGGGCCCTATGGCTACACCTTC. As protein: CASSIGQGPYGYTF.

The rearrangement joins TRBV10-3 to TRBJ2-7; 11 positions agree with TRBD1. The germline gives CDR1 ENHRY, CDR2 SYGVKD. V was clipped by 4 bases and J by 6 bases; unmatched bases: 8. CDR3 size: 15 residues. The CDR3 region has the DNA TGTGCCATCAGTGGCGCTAGAGGGACAGGGGGCGAGCAGTACTTC. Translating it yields CAISGARGTGGEQYF.

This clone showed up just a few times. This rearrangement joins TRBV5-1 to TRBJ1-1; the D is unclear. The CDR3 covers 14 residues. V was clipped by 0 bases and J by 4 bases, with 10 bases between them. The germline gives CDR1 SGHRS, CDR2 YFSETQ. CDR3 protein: CASSLALEGTEAFF. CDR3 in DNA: TGCGCCAGCAGCTTGGCTCTGGAGGGCACTGAAGCTTTCTTT.

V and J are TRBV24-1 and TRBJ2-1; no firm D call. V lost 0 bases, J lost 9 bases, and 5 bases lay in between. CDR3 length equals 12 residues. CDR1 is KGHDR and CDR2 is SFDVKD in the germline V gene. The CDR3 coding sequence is TGTGCCACCAGTGATTTGTTCGGTGAGCAGTTCTTC. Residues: CATSDLFGEQFF.

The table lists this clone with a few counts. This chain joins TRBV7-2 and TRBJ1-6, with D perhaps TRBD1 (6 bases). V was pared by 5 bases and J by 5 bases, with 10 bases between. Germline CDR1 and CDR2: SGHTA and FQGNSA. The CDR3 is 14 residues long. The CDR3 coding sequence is TGTGCCAGCAGCCCGAGGACAGATAATTCACCCCTCCACTTT. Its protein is CASSPRTDNSPLHF.

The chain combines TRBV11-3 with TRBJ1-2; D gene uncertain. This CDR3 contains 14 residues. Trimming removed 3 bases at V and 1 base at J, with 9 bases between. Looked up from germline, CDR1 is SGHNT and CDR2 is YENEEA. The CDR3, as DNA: TGTGCCAGCAGCTTCCCCGACAATAACTATGGCTACACCTTC. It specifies CASSFPDNNYGYTF.

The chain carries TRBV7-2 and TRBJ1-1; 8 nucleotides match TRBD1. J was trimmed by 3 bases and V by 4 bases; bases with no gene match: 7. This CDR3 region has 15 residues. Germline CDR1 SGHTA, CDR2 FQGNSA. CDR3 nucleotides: TGTGCCAGCAGCTCTCAGGGGGCTGGATACACTGAAGCTTTCTTT. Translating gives CASSSQGAGYTEAFF.

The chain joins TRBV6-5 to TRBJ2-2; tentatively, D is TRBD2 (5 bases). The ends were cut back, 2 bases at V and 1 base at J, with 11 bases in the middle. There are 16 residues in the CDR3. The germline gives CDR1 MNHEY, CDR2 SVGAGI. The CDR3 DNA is TGTGCCAGCAGTTACGAGGGAACTCGGAACACCGGGGAGCTGTTTTTT. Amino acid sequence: CASSYEGTRNTGELFF.